This T cell receptor beta chain was captured by sequencing in a study of T cells and Merkel cell carcinoma outcomes. Points from the study as a whole: Merkel cell carcinoma outcomes were reportedly predicted by repertoire and T-cell density.

As for this clone: Antigen: not known.

Germline lookup yields CDR1 MNHNS and CDR2 SASEGT. The CDR3 spans 14 residues. V shed 2 bases and J shed 0 bases, with 7 bases lying between them. The assay was immunoSEQ multiplex PCR, and TCRdb's table has in-frame clones only and misses some. The table has some 13,000 clones, just under 95% seen once. This TCR derives from a human donor with Merkel cell carcinoma. The chain has TRBV6-1 and TRBJ1-1; no clear D. Sequencing was done on a sample of tumor tissue from Merkel cell carcinoma. In DNA form, the CDR3 reads TGTGCCAGCAGTGAATCAGCCATGAACACTGAAGCTTTCTTT. Translated, it gives CASSESAMNTEAFF.